These 27 T cell receptor beta chains came from one sample sequenced in a study of OX40 agonist ivuxolimab in advanced cancers. The method was immunoSEQ multiplex PCR; TCRdb's version includes in-frame clones alone and lacks a portion of them. The table records under 50,000 clones, nearly 80% of them present only once. This material consisted of CD4+ or CD8+ T cells sorted from blood, taken in a trial of the OX40 agonist ivuxolimab. These receptors were taken from an adult with an advanced solid tumor such as melanoma, head and neck, liver or kidney cancer.

The V call is TRBV6-5, the J call TRBJ1-6; 10 bases match TRBD1. The V gene end was trimmed by 6 bases and the J gene end by 10 bases; junction bases not matched to a gene: 6. CDR1 MNHEY and CDR2 SVGAGI come from the germline V gene. CDR3 size: 14 residues. The CDR3 DNA is TGTGCCAGCAGGACCGGACAGGGGGGCTCACCCCTCCACTTT. As protein: CASRTGQGGSPLHF.

The chain uses TRBV18 and TRBJ2-7; D is unresolved. Trimming shortened V by 0 bases and J by 0 bases, and 3 bases separated the two germline ends. This CDR3 has 13 residues. The germline CDR1 and CDR2 sequences are KGHSH and LQKENI. The CDR3 DNA is TGTGCCAGCTCACCACCGAGCTCCTACGAGCAGTACTTC. Residues: CASSPPSSYEQYF.

The rearrangement uses TRBV7-9 and TRBJ2-7, with D maybe TRBD1 (6 bases). Per germline, CDR1 SEHNR and CDR2 FQNEAQ (reference sequence). Trimming took 2 bases from V and 2 from J, leaving 10 bases between them. The CDR3 is 14 amino acids. The CDR3 here is CASSLMQGPYEQYF. In DNA, the CDR3 is TGTGCCAGCAGCTTAATGCAGGGGCCCTACGAGCAGTACTTC. Full variable domain (rest looked up from reference TRBV7-9 and TRBJ2-7): DTGVSQNPRHKITKRGQNVTFRCDPISEHNRLYWYRQTLGQGPEFLTYFQNEAQLEKSRLLSDRFSAERPKGSFSTLEIQRTEQGDSAMYLCASSLMQGPYEQYFGPGTRLTVT.

Here the CDR3 reads CAIGLSYNEQFF. CDR3 bases: TGTGCCATCGGTTTATCCTACAATGAGCAGTTCTTC. The chain carries TRBV27 and TRBJ2-1; D remains unclear. Trimming took 10 bases from V and 1 from J, leaving 8 bases between them. The CDR3 is 12 residues long. Germline V gene lookup returns CDR1 MNHEY and CDR2 SMNVEV (reference sequence).

The CDR3 reads CATRDRGTYEQYF. The CDR3 DNA follows: TGTGCCACCCGGGACAGGGGAACCTACGAGCAGTACTTC. J is TRBJ2-7 and V is TRBV6-1; 10 nucleotides agree with TRBD1. V shed 10 bases, J shed 2 bases, and the junction held 5 bases outside the gene matches. This CDR3 is 13 amino acids long. CDR1 MNHNS and CDR2 SASEGT come from the germline V gene.

V and J are TRBV18 and TRBJ1-2, with D perhaps matching TRBD1 (6 bases). Between the trimmed V and J ends, which lost 6 bases and 5 bases, there was a span of 22 bases. Looked up from germline, CDR1 is KGHSH and CDR2 is LQKENI. CDR3 length: 16 residues. The CDR3 region is CASSPTDPTGTYGYTF. In nucleotides, the CDR3 is TGTGCCAGCTCGCCCACCGACCCTACCGGGACATATGGCTACACCTTC.

This clone has only one observation. The chain recombines TRBV7-9 with TRBJ2-5; a weak D match, TRBD2 (5 bases). V lost 7 bases and J 4 bases, leaving 22 bases between the germline ends. Germline values: CDR1 SEHNR, CDR2 FQNEAQ (reference sequence). The CDR3 contains 16 residues. CDR3 sequence reads: CASIRWESEELETQYF. The DNA of the CDR3 is TGTGCCAGCATAAGGTGGGAGAGTGAGGAGTTAGAGACCCAGTACTTC.

This chain connects TRBV6-1 to TRBJ1-2; D gene ambiguous. Between the trimmed V and J ends, which lost 7 bases and 2 bases, there was a span of 14 bases. Germline CDR1 and CDR2: MNHNS and SASEGT. This CDR3 has 14 residues. The CDR3 DNA sequence: TGTGCCAGCACCCTTTGGACGGGGAACTATGGCTACACCTTC. The encoded protein is CASTLWTGNYGYTF.

The chain carries TRBV29-1 and TRBJ2-5; possibly TRBD1 for D (7 bases). The CDR3 runs 14 residues. Germline CDR1 and CDR2: SQVTM and ANQGSEA. V lost 8 bases and J lost 5, with 21 bases in between. CDR3 nucleotides: TGCAGCACTAATAACAGGGGCCGGGGGGAGACCCAGTACTTC. As protein: CSTNNRGRGETQYF.

In this sample, this clone turned up a few times. The chain is built from TRBV7-9 and TRBJ1-2; D gene uncertain. V lost 1 base to trimming and J lost 4 bases, with 7 bases between them. Germline CDR1 is SEHNR and CDR2 is FQNEAQ (reference sequence). The CDR3 spans 13 residues. The CDR3 nucleotides read TGTGCCAGCAGCTTAGGCCCCAGCTATGGCTACACCTTC. It translates to CASSLGPSYGYTF.

The chain combines TRBV5-4 with TRBJ1-4; 9 bases are shared with TRBD1. Trimming took 3 bases from V and 5 from J; bases not matched to a gene: 8. The CDR3 is 16 amino acids. From germline, CDR1 is SGHNT and CDR2 YYREEE (reference sequence). CDR3 amino acids: CASSSKSGTGNEKLFF. In nucleotides, the CDR3 is TGTGCCAGCAGCTCGAAATCCGGGACAGGGAATGAAAAACTGTTTTTT. The full variable domain, rest sourced from reference TRBV5-4 and TRBJ1-4, is ETGVTQSPTHLIKTRGQQVTLRCSSQSGHNTVSWYQQALGQGPQFIFQYYREEENGRGNFPPRFSGLQFPNYSSELNVNALELDDSALYLCASSSKSGTGNEKLFFGSGTQLSVL.

The chain combines TRBV5-1 with TRBJ2-2; D not resolved. The ends were cut back, 4 bases at V and 5 bases at J, with 9 bases in the middle. This CDR3 has 13 residues. Germline CDR1 and CDR2: SGHRS and YFSETQ. The CDR3 reads CASSPGPTGELFF. CDR3 DNA sequence: TGCGCCAGCAGCCCTGGGCCGACCGGGGAGCTGTTTTTT.

This clone occurred once. The genes are TRBV9 and TRBJ2-3, with a possible D match to TRBD2 (5 bases). CDR3 length equals 15 residues. Trimming pared 3 bases from V and 2 bases from J, leaving 13 bases between. CDR1 and CDR2 from the germline V gene are SGDLS and YYNGEE. The CDR3 DNA reads as TGTGCCAGCAGCGGCCCCTCTAGCCTCACAGATACGCAGTATTTT. Protein product: CASSGPSSLTDTQYF. The entire variable domain, with the rest obtained from reference TRBV9 and TRBJ2-3, is as follows: DSGVTQTPKHLITATGQRVTLRCSPRSGDLSVYWYQQSLDQGLQFLIQYYNGEERAKGNILERFSAQQFPDLHSELNLSSLELGDSALYFCASSGPSSLTDTQYFGPGTRLTVL.

The V gene is TRBV5-4, the J gene TRBJ2-1; 10 nucleotides align to TRBD1. Germline V gene data show CDR1 as SGHNT and CDR2 as YYREEE (reference sequence). This CDR3 region has 16 residues. Trimming took 4 bases from V and 8 from J; bases not matched to a gene: 12. CDR3 in DNA: TGTGCCAGCAGCCTACAGACAGGGGGCGCTTTGGATGAGCAGTTCTTC. Amino acids: CASSLQTGGALDEQFF.

The genes are TRBV28 and TRBJ1-5, with D possibly TRBD1 on 6 matching bases. The CDR3 consists of 18 residues. Deletions cut 1 base from V and 0 bases from J, with 16 bases between. The germline V gene has CDR1 MDHEN and CDR2 SYDVKM. The CDR3 nucleotides are TGTGCCAGCAGTTTATCGGGGGGCACCGATTATAGCAATCAGCCCCAGCATTTT. It encodes CASSLSGGTDYSNQPQHF.

A few counts support this clone. The genes are TRBV19 and TRBJ2-1, with D possibly matching TRBD2 (6 bases). This CDR3 has 15 residues. Germline loops: CDR1 LNHDA, CDR2 SQIVND (reference sequence). V gave up 3 bases and J gave up 4 bases, with 13 bases separating them. CDR3 protein: CASSIGTAIYNEQFF. The CDR3 DNA follows: TGTGCCAGTAGTATCGGGACTGCCATTTACAATGAGCAGTTCTTC.

The genes are TRBV5-1 and TRBJ2-1; 7 bases fit TRBD2. CDR1 and CDR2 from the germline V gene are SGHRS and YFSETQ. With V trimmed by 0 bases and J by 2 bases, 2 bases remained unmatched. The CDR3 sequence is 15 residues long. The CDR3 sequence: CASSLGAGAYNEQFF. CDR3 nucleotide sequence: TGCGCCAGCAGCTTGGGCGCGGGAGCCTACAATGAGCAGTTCTTC.

CDR3 sequence reads: CSVEGTGLTDTQYF. The CDR3 nucleotides are TGCAGCGTTGAAGGGACAGGGCTCACAGATACGCAGTATTTT. The chain recombines TRBV29-1 with TRBJ2-3; TRBD1 matches 8 bases. The CDR3 extends over 14 amino acids. The V gene end was trimmed by 1 base and the J gene end by 2 bases; junction bases not matched to a gene: 2. The germline V gene encodes CDR1 SQVTM and CDR2 ANQGSEA.

V is TRBV5-4 and J is TRBJ2-3, with a tentative D call TRBD2 (5 bases). This CDR3 has 14 residues. V was cut by 5 bases and J by 3 bases, with 13 bases left in between. CDR1 SGHNT and CDR2 YYREEE come from the germline V gene (reference sequence). The CDR3 sequence: CASRKASGTDTQYF. The CDR3 DNA is TGTGCCAGCAGGAAGGCTTCGGGGACAGATACGCAGTATTTT.

The chain is built from TRBV29-1 and TRBJ2-5; a weak D match, TRBD1 (6 bases). CDR1 is SQVTM and CDR2 is ANQGSEA in the germline V gene. The CDR3 length is 13 residues. Trimming left V 7 bases short and J 7 bases short, with 19 bases between. The CDR3 sequence: CSAVSGTRRTQYF. CDR3 coding DNA: TGCAGCGCTGTGTCAGGGACAAGACGGACCCAGTACTTC.

The V gene is TRBV16, the J gene TRBJ2-7, with TRBD1 identical over 9 bases. Germline assignment: CDR1 KGHSY and CDR2 FQNENV. There are 17 residues in the CDR3. Losses at the gene ends were 3 bases for V and 2 bases for J; bases not matched to a gene: 11. The CDR3 DNA follows: TGTGCCAGCAGCCATCTTAAACAGGGGGCGGGAACCTACGAGCAGTACTTC. Amino acids: CASSHLKQGAGTYEQYF.

The table lists this clone with a few counts. The chain links TRBV19 to TRBJ1-2, with no clear D. Germline loops: CDR1 LNHDA, CDR2 SQIVND (reference sequence). Trimming left V 3 bases short and J 6 bases short, with 8 bases between. CDR3 length: 12 residues. CDR3 residues: CASSMTADGYTF. The CDR3 DNA is TGTGCCAGTAGTATGACGGCTGATGGCTACACCTTC.

The gene calls are TRBV7-9 and TRBJ1-6; D remains ambiguous. Trimming took off 5 bases at V and 6 bases at J, with 11 bases between the two ends. Germline CDR1 SEHNR, CDR2 FQNEAQ (reference sequence). This CDR3 has 14 residues. The DNA of the CDR3 is TGTGCCAGCAGCCCCCGTCTCGGTAATTCACCCCTCCACTTT. It is translated as CASSPRLGNSPLHF.

The V and J genes are TRBV7-7 and TRBJ2-5; TRBD1 matches 10 bases. CDR1 is SSHAT and CDR2 is FNYEAQ in the germline V gene (reference sequence). V lost 5 bases, J lost 6 bases, and 6 bases stayed unmatched. This CDR3 region has 14 residues. The CDR3 reads CASSRGQGQQTQYF. DNA of the CDR3: TGTGCCAGCAGCCGGGGACAGGGGCAACAGACCCAGTACTTC.

The chain employs TRBV6-5 and TRBJ2-5; 8 bases line up with TRBD2. The germline CDR1 and CDR2 sequences are MNHEY and SVGAGI. Losses at the gene ends were 2 bases for V and 5 bases for J; bases not matched to a gene: 7. This CDR3 has 15 residues. CDR3 region: CASSYGTSVKETQYF. For the CDR3, the DNA is TGTGCCAGCAGTTACGGGACTAGTGTAAAGGAGACCCAGTACTTC.

The rearrangement uses TRBV11-3 and TRBJ2-1, with D hard to call. CDR1 is SGHNT and CDR2 is YENEEA in the germline V gene. V lost 1 base and J 10 bases, leaving 5 bases between the germline ends. The CDR3 is 11 amino acids. The CDR3 coding sequence is TGTGCCAGCAGCTTAGGCCCCGAGCAGTTCTTC. Amino acid sequence: CASSLGPEQFF.

The CDR3 DNA is TGCGCCAGCAGCTTGGCCGTAAGACTAGCGGGAGGAGATGAGCAGTTCTTC. Residues: CASSLAVRLAGGDEQFF. The genes are TRBV5-1 and TRBJ2-1, with 13 positions matching TRBD2. Germline CDR1 reads SGHRS; CDR2 reads YFSETQ. There are 17 residues in the CDR3. V lost 0 bases, J lost 8 bases, and 8 bases stayed unmatched.